One and the same sample provided the 32 T cell receptor beta chains below, sequenced in a study of early T cells in non-severe SARS-CoV-2 infection. TCRdb recomputed calls from the 5' RACE reads with MiXCR, one row per CDR3 protein. The sample shows some 66,000 distinct CDR3 sequences, approximately 9% of them seen only once. The sample comprised whole blood. The receptors shown here come from an adult who was a healthcare worker with PCR-confirmed SARS-CoV-2 infection or an uninfected control (not recorded which).

This clonotype turned up a few times. The genes are TRBV5-4 and TRBJ2-3; 11 nucleotides line up with TRBD2. The CDR3 length is 14 residues. Per germline, CDR1 SGHNT and CDR2 YYREEE (reference sequence). Trimming took 0 bases from V and 10 from J; bases not matched to a gene: 4. For the CDR3, the DNA is TGTGCCAGCAGCTTGGATCTAGCGGGAGGCGCGCAGTATTTT. Protein sequence: CASSLDLAGGAQYF.

This clonotype was seen many times. The V gene is TRBV4-3, the J gene TRBJ2-3, with D possibly matching TRBD2 (6 bases). The germline V gene encodes CDR1 LGHNA and CDR2 YSLEER. Trimming cost V 0 bases and J 5 bases, with 15 bases left between them. The CDR3 runs to 16 residues. The CDR3 reads CASSQEGTGEVDTQYF. CDR3 sequence (DNA): TGCGCCAGCAGCCAAGAGGGGACGGGAGAGGTAGATACGCAGTATTTT.

The J gene is TRBJ2-7, the V gene TRBV10-3; D unresolved. Trimming pared 0 bases from V and 7 bases from J, leaving 13 bases between. The CDR3 covers 14 residues. From germline, CDR1 is ENHRY and CDR2 SYGVKD. CDR3 amino acids: CAISESRWGREQYF. The CDR3 DNA is TGTGCCATCAGTGAGTCCCGCTGGGGAAGGGAGCAGTACTTC.

This clonotype was counted at least ten times. CDR3 amino acids: CASSQSGGGEQFF. For the CDR3, the DNA is TGTGCCAGCAGCCAATCGGGAGGTGGTGAGCAGTTCTTC. V is TRBV3-1 and J is TRBJ2-1; 7 nucleotides agree with TRBD2. Germline CDR1 is LGHDT and CDR2 is YNNKEL (reference sequence). The CDR3 is 13 amino acids. With 2 bases clipped from V and 9 bases from J, the junction kept 4 bases outside the gene matches.

This clonotype was recorded at least ten times. Relative to the germline gene, one junction end is altered; a read error may explain this. The genes are TRBV7-8 and TRBJ2-1; the match to TRBD2 covers 9 bases. Germline V gene data show CDR1 as SGHVS and CDR2 as FQNEAQ. The CDR3 is made up of 15 amino acids. The CDR3 sequence: CASSLAGISYNEQFF. The CDR3 DNA is TGTGCCAGCAGCCTAGCGGGAATCTCCTACAATGAGCAGTTCTTC.

Ten or more counts support this clonotype. The chain uses TRBV27 and TRBJ2-2; 12 positions agree with TRBD2. Germline values: CDR1 MNHEY, CDR2 SMNVEV (reference sequence). V trimming: 5 bases; J trimming: 4 bases; junction bases outside the gene matches: 8. The CDR3 runs to 17 residues. The CDR3 nucleotides are TGTGCCAGCAGTGATTTGGCTAGCGGGAGGGGCACCGGGGAGCTGTTTTTT. As protein: CASSDLASGRGTGELFF.

This clonotype has a handful of counts. The chain uses TRBV6-5 and TRBJ2-4; 10 bases align to TRBD2. Losses at the gene ends were 6 bases for V and 4 bases for J; bases not matched to a gene: 12. Germline V gene data show CDR1 as MNHEY and CDR2 as SVGAGI. The CDR3 sequence is 17 residues long. CDR3 sequence reads: CASSSLSSGGPKNIQYF. As DNA, the CDR3 is TGTGCCAGCAGCTCGCTATCTAGCGGGGGACCTAAAAACATTCAGTACTTC.

The CDR3, as DNA: TGTGCCAGCAGCTTCAAAAGGGAAGTTAACCGGGGGTCCCAAGAGACCCAGTACTTC. This translates into CASSFKREVNRGSQETQYF. The gene calls are TRBV5-5 and TRBJ2-5; TRBD2 might be the D (6 bases). Germline V gives CDR1 SGHKS, CDR2 YYEKEE (reference sequence). The CDR3 has 19 residues. V was clipped by 2 bases and J by 1 base, with 24 bases between them.

The rearrangement uses TRBV9 and TRBJ2-2, with unresolved D. The CDR3 loop spans 13 amino acids. Germline V CDR1 and CDR2: SGDLS, YYNGEE. The V and J ends lost 3 bases and 8 bases respectively, with 11 bases between them. Here the CDR3 DNA reads TGTGCCAGCAGCGCAAGAGAAGTGGGGGAGCTGTTTTTT. As protein: CASSAREVGELFF.

This chain joins TRBV7-2 and TRBJ2-7, with 7 bases aligning to TRBD1. The junction had 4 bases not matched to a gene; V was cut back by 5 bases and J by 6 bases. The CDR3 is made up of 12 amino acids. Germline V gene data show CDR1 as SGHTA and CDR2 as FQGNSA. This CDR3 reads CASSASGGEQYF. The CDR3 DNA sequence: TGTGCCAGCAGCGCGTCAGGGGGCGAGCAGTACTTC.

The genes are TRBV4-2 and TRBJ2-1; the match to TRBD1 covers 9 bases. Trimming removed 4 bases from V and 9 bases from J; junction bases left unmatched: 10. The CDR3 is 15 amino acids. The germline CDR1 and CDR2 sequences are LGHNA and YNFKEQ. This CDR3 reads CASSRAYRDRAEQFF. The CDR3 nucleotides read TGTGCCAGCAGCCGAGCATACCGGGACAGGGCTGAGCAGTTCTTC.

The sample holds a few counts of this clonotype. V gene TRBV30 combines with J gene TRBJ2-7, with TRBD1 matching over 8 bases. The CDR3 runs 14 residues. Germline-derived CDR1 and CDR2 are GTSNPN and SVGIG (reference sequence). J gave up 7 bases and V 0 bases, and 8 bases lay outside the gene matches. CDR3 sequence: CAWSVRQGFGEQYF. DNA for the CDR3: TGTGCCTGGAGTGTAAGACAGGGGTTTGGGGAGCAGTACTTC.

This clonotype was detected only a few times. The chain carries TRBV5-5 and TRBJ2-2; TRBD1 matches at 8 bases. Germline V lookup: CDR1 SGHKS, CDR2 YYEKEE (reference sequence). V gave up 2 bases and J gave up 2 bases; unmatched junction bases: 2. CDR3 size: 15 residues. As DNA, the CDR3 is TGTGCCAGCAGCTTTACAGGGGGAAACACCGGGGAGCTGTTTTTT. Residues: CASSFTGGNTGELFF.

This clonotype was detected ten times or more. A read error may be the cause here, since a much bigger clone is one base away. The CDR3 here is CASSTEAPGKKLFF. The CDR3 nucleotides are TGTGCCAGCAGCACGGAGGCCCCAGGGAAAAAACTGTTTTTT. The chain uses TRBV5-4 and TRBJ1-4; perhaps TRBD1 as D (5 bases). Germline assignment: CDR1 SGHNT and CDR2 YYREEE (reference sequence). The CDR3 runs 14 residues. The V end was cut by 4 bases, the J end by 9 bases, with 16 bases between. Together with reference TRBV5-4 and TRBJ1-4, the CDR3 gives the full variable domain: ETGVTQSPTHLIKTRGQQVTLRCSSQSGHNTVSWYQQALGQGPQFIFQYYREEENGRGNFPPRFSGLQFPNYSSELNVNALELDDSALYLCASSTEAPGKKLFFGSGTQLSVL.

This clonotype appeared many times. This sequence joins TRBV10-2 and TRBJ2-1; D not resolved. The germline CDR1 and CDR2 sequences are WSHSY and SAAADI. The CDR3 sequence is 12 residues long. The V and J ends lost 5 bases and 8 bases respectively, with 10 bases between them. CDR3 region: CASSRVDYEQFF. CDR3 sequence (DNA): TGCGCCAGCAGTCGAGTAGACTATGAGCAGTTCTTC.

Ten or more counts support this clonotype. V gene TRBV25-1 combines with J gene TRBJ2-5, with D possibly being TRBD2 (6 bases). The CDR3 runs to 15 residues. Germline V gene data show CDR1 as MGHDK and CDR2 as SYGVNS. V dropped 5 bases and J dropped 5 bases, with 18 bases sitting between them. The CDR3 sequence is CASSPRAGLEETQYF. CDR3 coding DNA: TGTGCCAGCAGTCCCCGAGCGGGTTTGGAGGAGACCCAGTACTTC. The full variable domain, rest sourced from reference TRBV25-1 and TRBJ2-5, is EADIYQTPRYLVIGTGKKITLECSQTMGHDKMYWYQQDPGMELHLIHYSYGVNSTEKGDLSSESTVSRIRTEHFPLTLESARPSHTSQYLCASSPRAGLEETQYFGPGTRLLVL.

This clonotype came up a few times. This rearrangement joins TRBV5-6 to TRBJ2-1; TRBD1 matches at 7 bases. The length of the CDR3 is 17 residues. J gave up 0 bases and V 3 bases, and 9 bases lay outside the gene matches. Germline-derived CDR1 and CDR2 are SGHDT and YYEEEE. This chain's CDR3 is CASSSEMTGSSYNEQFF. CDR3 DNA sequence: TGTGCCAGCAGCTCGGAGATGACAGGGAGCTCCTACAATGAGCAGTTCTTC.

This clonotype was picked up a small number of times. V and J are TRBV5-1 and TRBJ2-5; 7 positions match TRBD2. There are 14 residues in the CDR3. After removal of 2 bases from V and 0 bases from J, the junction contained 1 base not matched to a gene. Germline CDR1 is SGHRS and CDR2 is YFSETQ. The CDR3 DNA sequence: TGCGCCAGCAGCTTACTAGCGAACCAAGAGACCCAGTACTTC. Protein product: CASSLLANQETQYF.

This clonotype was seen many times. The V call is TRBV5-1, the J call TRBJ2-4; D ambiguous. The CDR3 consists of 13 residues. Trimming took off 1 base at V and 5 bases at J, with 7 bases between the two ends. CDR1 SGHRS and CDR2 YFSETQ come from the germline V gene. The CDR3 loop reads CASSLPAENIQYF. CDR3 DNA sequence: TGCGCCAGCAGCTTGCCGGCGGAAAACATTCAGTACTTC.

This clonotype was picked up many times. The genes are TRBV18 and TRBJ2-7, with 11 positions matching TRBD2. The germline CDR1 and CDR2 sequences are KGHSH and LQKENI. This CDR3 region has 14 residues. Unmatched junction bases numbered 1, after V lost 6 bases and J lost 0 bases. In nucleotides, the CDR3 is TGTGCCAGCTCCGGGACTAGCGGCTCCTACGAGCAGTACTTC. It specifies CASSGTSGSYEQYF.

The CDR3: CSAGHNYEQYF. CDR3 DNA: TGCAGCGCGGGACACAACTACGAGCAGTACTTC. V is TRBV29-1 and J is TRBJ2-7, with a weak D call TRBD1 (6 bases). Deletions cut 7 bases from V and 3 bases from J, with 10 bases between. Per germline, CDR1 SQVTM and CDR2 ANQGSEA. The CDR3 is made up of 11 amino acids.

This clonotype was counted many times. The V gene is TRBV7-3, the J gene TRBJ2-2, with D possibly TRBD1 on 5 matching bases. The CDR3 runs to 16 residues. Looked up from germline, CDR1 is SGHTA and CDR2 is FQGTGA. V was cut by 5 bases and J by 2 bases, with 15 bases left in between. For the CDR3, the DNA is TGTGCCAGCAGCCAACGGTCAGGGTTCAACACCGGGGAGCTGTTTTTT. Translated, it gives CASSQRSGFNTGELFF.

This clonotype appeared many times. The chain is built from TRBV21-1 and TRBJ2-1. TRBV21-1 constitutes a pseudogene. This CDR3 spans 13 amino acids. The CDR3: CASSKLDGPVEFF. DNA of the CDR3: TGTGCCAGCAGCAAATTAGACGGACCCGTTGAGTTCTTC.

This clonotype was recorded many times. CDR3 coding DNA: TGTGCCAGCAGTTCGGCAGGAGATAGCAATCAGCCCCAGCATTTT. Its translation: CASSSAGDSNQPQHF. The chain carries TRBV6-1 and TRBJ1-5; no reliable D call. The CDR3 is made up of 15 amino acids. Germline assignment: CDR1 MNHNS and CDR2 SASEGT. V lost 5 bases to trimming and J lost 0 bases, with 11 bases between them.

This clonotype appeared a few times. CDR3 sequence reads: CASSPMFSGANVLTF. The CDR3 DNA follows: TGTGCCAGCAGCCCAATGTTCTCTGGGGCCAACGTCCTGACTTTC. The rearrangement links TRBV7-2 to TRBJ2-6, with unresolved D. The CDR3 consists of 15 residues. Per the germline V gene, CDR1 is SGHTA and CDR2 is FQGNSA. Trimming stripped 5 bases from V and 0 bases from J, with 8 bases between.

This rearrangement joins TRBV12-3 or TRBV12-4 to TRBJ1-1; 8 bases map to TRBD1. V was clipped by 6 bases and J by 4 bases; unmatched bases: 4. The CDR3 totals 13 residues. This CDR3 is CASSRQGSTEAFF. The CDR3 nucleotides are TGTGCCAGCAGCCGACAGGGGAGCACTGAAGCTTTCTTT.

The chain uses TRBV11-3 and TRBJ1-1; D gene uncertain. V was trimmed by 1 base and J by 3 bases, leaving 6 bases between them. The CDR3 contains 13 residues. In germline, CDR1 is SGHNT, CDR2 YENEEA. CDR3: CASSLGLDTEAFF. The DNA of the CDR3 is TGTGCCAGCAGCTTAGGTCTCGACACTGAAGCTTTCTTT.

This clonotype appeared many times. V usage is TRBV3-1 and J usage is TRBJ2-1; 10 nucleotides match TRBD2. J was trimmed by 6 bases and V by 3 bases; bases with no gene match: 14. The CDR3 is 18 residues long. Per the germline V gene, CDR1 is LGHDT and CDR2 is YNNKEL (reference sequence). The CDR3 region is CASSQIRGLAGVGNEQFF. CDR3 nucleotides: TGTGCCAGCAGCCAGATAAGGGGGCTAGCGGGAGTCGGCAATGAGCAGTTCTTC.

The sample holds a few counts of this clonotype. The V call is TRBV7-2, the J call TRBJ2-3; 7 bases fit TRBD2. The V gene end was trimmed by 1 base and the J gene end by 2 bases; junction bases not matched to a gene: 9. CDR1 is SGHTA, CDR2 FQGNSA, per germline. The CDR3 is 17 residues long. CDR3 DNA: TGTGCCAGCAGCTTAGAGTTGACTAGCCAGAACACAGATACGCAGTATTTT. This codes for CASSLELTSQNTDTQYF.

This chain uses TRBV21-1 with TRBJ2-1; the table's D call TRBD1 went unverified against the DNA. TRBV21-1 is a known pseudogene. This CDR3 has 14 residues. CDR3 bases: TGTGCCAGCAGCAAAGTGCCCTACCCCCCCGAGCAGTTCTTC. It specifies CASSKVPYPPEQFF.

This clonotype was observed at least ten times. This chain connects TRBV29-1 to TRBJ2-2; 9 bases are shared with TRBD2. This CDR3 has 13 residues. The ends lost 5 bases at V and 4 bases at J; junction bases unmatched: 2. The germline gives CDR1 SQVTM, CDR2 ANQGSEA. The CDR3: CSVWREGTGELFF. In DNA, the CDR3 is TGCAGCGTTTGGCGGGAGGGCACCGGGGAGCTGTTTTTT.

This clonotype came up a few times. This chain links TRBV7-2 with TRBJ2-7; D unresolved. The CDR3 is 12 amino acids. Trimming stripped 0 bases from V and 6 bases from J, with 6 bases between. The germline V gene has CDR1 SGHTA and CDR2 FQGNSA. The CDR3 reads CASSLAAGEQYF. The CDR3 coding sequence is TGTGCCAGCAGCTTAGCTGCCGGCGAGCAGTACTTC.